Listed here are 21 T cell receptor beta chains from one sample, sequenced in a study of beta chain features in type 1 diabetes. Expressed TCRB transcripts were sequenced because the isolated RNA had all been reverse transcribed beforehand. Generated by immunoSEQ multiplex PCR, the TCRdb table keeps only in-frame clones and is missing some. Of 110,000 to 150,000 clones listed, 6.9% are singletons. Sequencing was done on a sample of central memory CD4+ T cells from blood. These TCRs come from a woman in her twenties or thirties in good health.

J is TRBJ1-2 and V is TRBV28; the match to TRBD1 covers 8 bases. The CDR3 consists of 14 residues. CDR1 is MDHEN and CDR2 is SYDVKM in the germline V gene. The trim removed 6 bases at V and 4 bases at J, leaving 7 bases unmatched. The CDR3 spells CASSRQGISYGYTF. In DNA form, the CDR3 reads TGTGCCAGCAGCCGACAGGGGATTAGCTATGGCTACACCTTC.

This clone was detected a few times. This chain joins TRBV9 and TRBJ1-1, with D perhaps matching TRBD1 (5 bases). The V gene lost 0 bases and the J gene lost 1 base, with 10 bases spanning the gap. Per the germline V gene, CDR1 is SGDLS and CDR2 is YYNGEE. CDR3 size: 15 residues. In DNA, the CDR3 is TGTGCCAGCAGCGTAGCCAGGACATCGAACACTGAAGCTTTCTTT. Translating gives CASSVARTSNTEAFF.

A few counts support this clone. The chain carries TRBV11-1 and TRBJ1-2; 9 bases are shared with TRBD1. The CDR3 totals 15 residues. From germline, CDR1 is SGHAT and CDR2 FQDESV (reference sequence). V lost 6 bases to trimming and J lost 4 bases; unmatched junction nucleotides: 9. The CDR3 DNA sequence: TGTGCCAGCAGTGACCGGGACAGGGACTCCTATGGCTACACCTTC. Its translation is CASSDRDRDSYGYTF.

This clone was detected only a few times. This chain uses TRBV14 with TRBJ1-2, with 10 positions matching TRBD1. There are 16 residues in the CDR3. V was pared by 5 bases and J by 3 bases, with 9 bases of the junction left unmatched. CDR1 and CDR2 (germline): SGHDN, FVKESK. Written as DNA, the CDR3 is TGTGCCAGCAGCGCTAGGAGACAGGGGGCACACTATGGCTACACCTTC. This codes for CASSARRQGAHYGYTF.

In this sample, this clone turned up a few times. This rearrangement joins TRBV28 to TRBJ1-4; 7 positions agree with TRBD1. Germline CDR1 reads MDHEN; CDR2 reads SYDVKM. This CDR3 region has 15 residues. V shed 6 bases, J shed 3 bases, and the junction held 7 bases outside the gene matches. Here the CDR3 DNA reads TGTGCCAGCAGCCCTACCCAGGGGGCTAATGAAAAACTGTTTTTT. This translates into CASSPTQGANEKLFF.

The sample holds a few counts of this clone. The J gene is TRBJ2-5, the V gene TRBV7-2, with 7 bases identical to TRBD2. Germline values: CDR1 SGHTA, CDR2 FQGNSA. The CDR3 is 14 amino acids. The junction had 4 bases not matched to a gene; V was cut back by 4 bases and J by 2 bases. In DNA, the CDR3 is TGTGCCAGCAGCTGGGGGGGGGATCAAGAGACCCAGTACTTC. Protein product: CASSWGGDQETQYF.

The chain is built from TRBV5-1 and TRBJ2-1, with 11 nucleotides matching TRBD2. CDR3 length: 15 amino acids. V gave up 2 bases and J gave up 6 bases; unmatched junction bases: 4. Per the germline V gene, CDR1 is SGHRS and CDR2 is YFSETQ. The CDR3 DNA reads TGCGCCAGCAGCTTACTAGCGGGAGAGGGCAATGAGCAGTTCTTC. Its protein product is CASSLLAGEGNEQFF.

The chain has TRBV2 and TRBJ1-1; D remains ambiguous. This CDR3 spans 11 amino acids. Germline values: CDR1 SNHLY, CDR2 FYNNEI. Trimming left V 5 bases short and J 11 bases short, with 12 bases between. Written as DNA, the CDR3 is TGTGCCAGCAGTCAGAGGTTGGCGGCTTTCTTT. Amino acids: CASSQRLAAFF.

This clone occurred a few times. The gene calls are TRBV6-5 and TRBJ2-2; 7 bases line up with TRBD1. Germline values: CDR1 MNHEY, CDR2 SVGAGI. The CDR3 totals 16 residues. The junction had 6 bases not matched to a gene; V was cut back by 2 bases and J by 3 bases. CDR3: CASSYRGQWDTGELFF. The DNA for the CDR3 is TGTGCCAGCAGTTACAGGGGGCAATGGGACACCGGGGAGCTGTTTTTT.

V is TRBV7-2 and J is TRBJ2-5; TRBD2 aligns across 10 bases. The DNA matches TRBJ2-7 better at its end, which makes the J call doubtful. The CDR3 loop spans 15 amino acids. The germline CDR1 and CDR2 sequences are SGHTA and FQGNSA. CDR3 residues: CASSDSGRASYEQYF. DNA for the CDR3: TGTGCCAGCAGCGACAGCGGGAGGGCGTCCTACGAGCAGTACTTC.

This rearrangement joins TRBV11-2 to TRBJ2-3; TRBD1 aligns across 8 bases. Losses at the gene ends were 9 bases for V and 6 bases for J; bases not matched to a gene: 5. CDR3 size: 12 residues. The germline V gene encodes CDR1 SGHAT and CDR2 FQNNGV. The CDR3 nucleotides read TGTGCCAGTCAGCGGACAGGGGATACGCAGTATTTT. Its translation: CASQRTGDTQYF. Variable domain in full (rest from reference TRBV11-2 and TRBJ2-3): EAGVAQSPRYKIIEKRQSVAFWCNPISGHATLYWYQQILGQGPKLLIQFQNNGVVDDSQLPKDRFSAERLKGVDSTLKIQPAKLEDSAVYLCASQRTGDTQYFGPGTRLTVL.

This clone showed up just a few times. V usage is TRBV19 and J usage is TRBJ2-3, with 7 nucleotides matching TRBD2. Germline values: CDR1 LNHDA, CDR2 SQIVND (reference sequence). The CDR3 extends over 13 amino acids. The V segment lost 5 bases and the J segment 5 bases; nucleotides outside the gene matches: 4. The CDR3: CASSSLAGDTQYF. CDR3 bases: TGTGCCAGTAGTTCGTTAGCGGGAGATACGCAGTATTTT.

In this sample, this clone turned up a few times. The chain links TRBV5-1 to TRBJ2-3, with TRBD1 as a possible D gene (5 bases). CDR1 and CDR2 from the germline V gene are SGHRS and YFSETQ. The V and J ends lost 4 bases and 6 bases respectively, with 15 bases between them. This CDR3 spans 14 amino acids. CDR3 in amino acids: CASSLGQSWDTQYF. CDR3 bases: TGCGCCAGCAGCCTGGGGCAATCTTGGGATACGCAGTATTTT.

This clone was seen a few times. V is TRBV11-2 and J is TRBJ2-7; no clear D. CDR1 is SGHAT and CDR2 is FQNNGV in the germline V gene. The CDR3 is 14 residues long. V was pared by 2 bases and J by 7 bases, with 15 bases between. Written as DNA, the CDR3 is TGTGCCAGCAGCTTAACTGAGCGTTCGGGTGAGCAGTACTTC. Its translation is CASSLTERSGEQYF.

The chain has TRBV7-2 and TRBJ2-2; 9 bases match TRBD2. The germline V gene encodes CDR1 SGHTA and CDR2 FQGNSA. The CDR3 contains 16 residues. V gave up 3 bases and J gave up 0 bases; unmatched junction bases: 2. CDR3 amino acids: CASSLIAGANTGELFF. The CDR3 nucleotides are TGTGCCAGCAGCTTGATAGCGGGAGCGAACACCGGGGAGCTGTTTTTT.

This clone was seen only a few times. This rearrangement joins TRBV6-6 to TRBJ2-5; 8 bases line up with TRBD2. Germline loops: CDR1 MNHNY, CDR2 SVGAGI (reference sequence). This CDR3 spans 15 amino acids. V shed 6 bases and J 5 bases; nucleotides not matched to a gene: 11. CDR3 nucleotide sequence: TGTGCCAGCAGGAGACTAGCGACAGTGTTGGAGACCCAGTACTTC. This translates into CASRRLATVLETQYF.

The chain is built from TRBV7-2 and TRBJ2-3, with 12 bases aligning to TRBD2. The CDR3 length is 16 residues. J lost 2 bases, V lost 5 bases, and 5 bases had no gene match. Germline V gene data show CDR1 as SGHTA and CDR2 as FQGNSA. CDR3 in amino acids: CASSTRLAGATDTQYF. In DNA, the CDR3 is TGTGCCAGCAGCACGCGACTAGCGGGAGCCACAGATACGCAGTATTTT.

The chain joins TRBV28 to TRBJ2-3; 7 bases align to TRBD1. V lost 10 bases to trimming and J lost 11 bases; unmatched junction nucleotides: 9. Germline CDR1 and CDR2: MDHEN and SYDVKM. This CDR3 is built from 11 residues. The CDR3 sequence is CAIRSTGMQYF. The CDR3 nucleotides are TGTGCCATCCGGTCGACAGGGATGCAGTATTTT. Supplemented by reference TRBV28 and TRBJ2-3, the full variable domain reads DVKVTQSSRYLVKRTGEKVFLECVQDMDHENMFWYRQDPGLGLRLIYFSYDVKMKEKGDIPEGYSVSREKKERFSLILESASTNQTSMYLCAIRSTGMQYFGPGTRLTVL.

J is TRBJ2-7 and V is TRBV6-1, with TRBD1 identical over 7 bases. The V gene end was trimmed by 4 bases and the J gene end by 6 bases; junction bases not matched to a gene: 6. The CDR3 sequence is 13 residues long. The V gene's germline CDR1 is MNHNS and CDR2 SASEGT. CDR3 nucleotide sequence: TGTGCCAGCAGTGTCAGACAGGGATCCGAGCAGTACTTC. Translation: CASSVRQGSEQYF.

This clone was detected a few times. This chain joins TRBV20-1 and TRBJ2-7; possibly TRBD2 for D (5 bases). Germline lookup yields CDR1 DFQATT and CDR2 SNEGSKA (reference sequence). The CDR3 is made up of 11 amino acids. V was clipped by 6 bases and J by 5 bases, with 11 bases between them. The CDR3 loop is CSAGRADEQYF. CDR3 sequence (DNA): TGCAGTGCCGGGCGGGCTGACGAGCAGTACTTC.

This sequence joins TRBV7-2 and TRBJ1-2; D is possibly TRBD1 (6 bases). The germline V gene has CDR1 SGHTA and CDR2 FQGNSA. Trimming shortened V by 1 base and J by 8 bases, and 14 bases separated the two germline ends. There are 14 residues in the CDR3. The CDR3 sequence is CASSLGGGARGYTF. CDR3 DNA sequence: TGTGCCAGCAGCTTAGGTGGGGGGGCTCGGGGCTACACCTTC. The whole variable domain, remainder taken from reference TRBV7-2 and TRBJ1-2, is GAGVSQSPSNKVTEKGKDVELRCDPISGHTALYWYRQSLGQGLEFLIYFQGNSAPDKSGLPSDRFSAERTGGSVSTLTIQRTQQEDSAVYLCASSLGGGARGYTFGSGTRLTVV.